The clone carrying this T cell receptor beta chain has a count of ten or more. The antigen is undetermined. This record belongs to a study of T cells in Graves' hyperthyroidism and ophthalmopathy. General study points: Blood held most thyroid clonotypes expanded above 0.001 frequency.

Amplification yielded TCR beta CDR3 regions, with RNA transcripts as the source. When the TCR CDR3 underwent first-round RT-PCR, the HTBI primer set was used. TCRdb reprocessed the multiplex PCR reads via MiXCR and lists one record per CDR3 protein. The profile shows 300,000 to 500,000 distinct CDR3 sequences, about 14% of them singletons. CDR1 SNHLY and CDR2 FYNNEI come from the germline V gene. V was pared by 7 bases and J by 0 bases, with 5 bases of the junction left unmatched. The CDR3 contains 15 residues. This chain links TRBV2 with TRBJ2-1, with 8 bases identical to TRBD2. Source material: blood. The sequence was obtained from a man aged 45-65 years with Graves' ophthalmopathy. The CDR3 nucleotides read TGTGCCAGCACCGTAGCGGGGCTCTCCTACAATGAGCAGTTCTTC. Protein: CASTVAGLSYNEQFF.